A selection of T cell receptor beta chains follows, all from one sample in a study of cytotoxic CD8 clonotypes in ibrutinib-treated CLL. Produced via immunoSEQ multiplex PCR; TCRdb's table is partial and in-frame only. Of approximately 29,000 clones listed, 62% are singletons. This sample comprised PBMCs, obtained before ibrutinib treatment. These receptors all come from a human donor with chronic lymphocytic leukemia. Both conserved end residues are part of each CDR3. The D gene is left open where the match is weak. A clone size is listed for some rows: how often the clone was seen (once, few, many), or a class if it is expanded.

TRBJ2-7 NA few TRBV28 CASSQTYEQYF TGTGCCAGCAGTCAGACCTACGAGCAGTACTTC
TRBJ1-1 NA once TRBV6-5 CASSEQYYTEAFF TGTGCCAGCAGTGAACAATATTACACTGAAGCTTTCTTT
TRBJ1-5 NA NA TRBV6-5 CASSYSKDQPQHF TGTGCCAGCAGTTACTCGAAGGATCAGCCCCAGCATTTT
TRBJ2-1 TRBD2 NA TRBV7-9 CASSFPGLAGGSQFF TGTGCCAGCAGCTTCCCGGGACTAGCGGGGGGCTCACAGTTCTTC
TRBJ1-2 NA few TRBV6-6 CASSRRMGRDYGYTF TGTGCCAGCAGCCGCCGTATGGGGCGCGACTATGGCTACACCTTC
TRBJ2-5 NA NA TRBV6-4 CASSELSMPQETQYF TGTGCCAGCAGTGAGTTAAGCATGCCCCAAGAGACCCAGTACTTC
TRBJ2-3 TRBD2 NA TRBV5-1 CASSLRSPGTSGTDTQYF TGCGCCAGCAGCTTGAGGTCACCCGGGACTAGCGGGACAGATACGCAGTATTTT
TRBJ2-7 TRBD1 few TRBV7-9 CASSLDEQGAPYEQYF TGTGCCAGCAGCTTAGATGAGCAGGGGGCCCCCTACGAGCAGTACTTC
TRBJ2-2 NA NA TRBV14 CASSQDRAQGTGELFF TGTGCCAGCAGCCAAGACAGGGCGCAGGGGACCGGGGAGCTGTTTTTT
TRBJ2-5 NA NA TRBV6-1 CASSLGRTGQETQYF TGTGCCAGCTCACTGGGTAGGACTGGCCAAGAGACCCAGTACTTC
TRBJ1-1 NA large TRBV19 CASSISGGGTEAFF TGTGCCAGTAGTATATCCGGGGGAGGGACTGAAGCTTTCTTT
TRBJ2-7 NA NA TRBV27 CASSLSRGITYEQYF TGTGCCAGCAGTTTATCCCGGGGGATAACCTACGAGCAGTACTTC
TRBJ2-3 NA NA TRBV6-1 CASSAGTASTDTQYF TGTGCCAGCAGTGCCGGGACGGCTAGCACAGATACGCAGTATTTT
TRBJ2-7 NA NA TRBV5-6 CASQGQGEYEQYF TGTGCCAGTCAGGGCCAGGGAGAGTACGAGCAGTACTTC
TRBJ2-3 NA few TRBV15 CATSYRGDTQYF TGTGCCACCAGCTACCGGGGTGATACGCAGTATTTT
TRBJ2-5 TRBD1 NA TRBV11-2 CASSSTGAIQETQYF TGTGCCAGCAGCTCGACAGGGGCAATCCAAGAGACCCAGTACTTC
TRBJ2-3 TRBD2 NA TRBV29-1 CSASGLAGDTQYF TGCAGCGCGTCAGGACTAGCGGGGGATACGCAGTATTTT
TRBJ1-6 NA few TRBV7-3 CASSLTGRNSPLHF TGTGCCAGCAGCCTCACAGGGCGGAATTCACCCCTCCACTTT
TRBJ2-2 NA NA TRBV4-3 CASSQDGENTGELFF TGCGCCAGCAGCCAAGATGGGGAGAACACCGGGGAGCTGTTTTTT
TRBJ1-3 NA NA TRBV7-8 CASSPLGSGNTIYF TGTGCCAGCAGCCCCCTTGGCTCTGGAAACACCATATATTTT
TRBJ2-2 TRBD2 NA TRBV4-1 CASSPLGLAGGYGELFF TGCGCCAGCAGCCCCCTGGGGCTAGCGGGGGGTTACGGGGAGCTGTTTTTT
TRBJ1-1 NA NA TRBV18 CASSPPNSQDTEAFF TGTGCCAGCTCACCACCGAACAGTCAGGACACTGAAGCTTTCTTT
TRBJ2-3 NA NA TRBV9 CASSVSRSGTDTQYF TGTGCCAGCAGCGTATCGAGGAGCGGCACAGATACGCAGTATTTT
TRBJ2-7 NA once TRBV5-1 CASSLEGGRSLSYEQYF TGCGCCAGCAGCTTGGAGGGGGGGAGATCGCTCTCCTACGAGCAGTACTTC
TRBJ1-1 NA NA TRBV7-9 CASSLGPVGIKATEAFF TGTGCCAGCAGCTTAGGGCCTGTTGGGATCAAGGCGACTGAAGCTTTCTTT
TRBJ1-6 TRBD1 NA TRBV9 CASSVATDRADSPLHF TGTGCCAGCAGCGTAGCTACGGACAGGGCTGATTCACCCCTCCACTTT
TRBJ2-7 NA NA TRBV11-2 CASSLGWGAARYEQYF TGTGCCAGCAGCTTAGGCTGGGGGGCCGCACGCTACGAGCAGTACTTC
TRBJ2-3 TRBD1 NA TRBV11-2 CASSLGTGGMWGTDTQYF TGTGCCAGCAGCTTAGGTACAGGGGGCATGTGGGGCACAGATACGCAGTATTTT
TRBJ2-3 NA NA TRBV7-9 CASSLGTDSVTQYF TGTGCCAGCAGCTTAGGGACCGACTCTGTTACGCAGTATTTT
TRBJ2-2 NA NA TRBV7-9 CASSFRERGTGELFF TGTGCCAGCAGCTTTCGGGAGAGGGGCACCGGGGAGCTGTTTTTT
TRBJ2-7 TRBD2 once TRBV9 CASSTGREGEQYF TGTGCCAGCAGCACCGGTCGGGAGGGCGAGCAGTACTTC
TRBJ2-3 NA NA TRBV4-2 CASSQGPSPQYF TGTGCCAGCAGCCAAGGGCCTAGCCCGCAGTATTTT
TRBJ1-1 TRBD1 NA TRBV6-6 CASIQGALDTEAFF TGTGCCAGCATACAGGGGGCCTTGGACACTGAAGCTTTCTTT
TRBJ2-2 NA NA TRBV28 CASSFPRGRVGDTGELFF TGTGCCAGCAGTTTCCCCCGCGGCAGGGTCGGGGACACCGGGGAGCTGTTTTTT
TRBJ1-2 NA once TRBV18 CASSPNTGGMRYGYTF TGTGCCAGCTCACCAAATACTGGCGGAATGCGCTATGGCTACACCTTC
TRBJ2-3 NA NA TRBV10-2 CASRGGQGLTDTQYF TGCGCCAGCAGGGGGGGGCAGGGTTTGACAGATACGCAGTATTTT
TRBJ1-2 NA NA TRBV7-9 CASSRAGNNYGYTF TGTGCCAGCAGCCGGGCCGGGAATAACTATGGCTACACCTTC
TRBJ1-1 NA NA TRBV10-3 CAISETNRRTEAFF TGTGCCATCAGTGAGACCAACCGCAGGACTGAAGCTTTCTTT
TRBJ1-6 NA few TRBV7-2 CASSPRRGDSPLHF TGTGCCAGCAGCCCCCGAAGGGGCGATTCACCCCTCCACTTT
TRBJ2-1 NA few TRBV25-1 CASSEWRVGTINEQFF TGTGCCAGCAGTGAATGGAGGGTGGGAACCATTAATGAGCAGTTCTTC
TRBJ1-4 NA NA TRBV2 CASNGRGEKLFF TGTGCCAGCAACGGTAGGGGGGAAAAACTGTTTTTT
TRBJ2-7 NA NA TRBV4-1 CASSVSANYEQYF TGCGCCAGCAGCGTTTCGGCAAACTACGAGCAGTACTTC
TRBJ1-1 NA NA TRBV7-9 CASSLVAAFF TGTGCCAGCAGCTTAGTTGCCGCTTTCTTT
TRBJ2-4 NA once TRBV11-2 CASRYGGRINIQYF TGTGCCAGCAGGTACGGCGGCCGAATAAACATTCAGTACTTC
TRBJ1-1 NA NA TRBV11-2 CASSLVGGDEAFF TGTGCCAGCAGCTTAGTAGGGGGGGATGAAGCTTTCTTT
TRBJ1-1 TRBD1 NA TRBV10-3 CAISGQGGDTEAFF TGTGCCATCAGTGGTCAGGGGGGGGACACTGAAGCTTTCTTT
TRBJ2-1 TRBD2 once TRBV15 CATSSSGRAVNEQFF TGTGCCACCAGCAGCAGCGGGAGGGCGGTCAATGAGCAGTTCTTC
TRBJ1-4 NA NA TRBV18 CASSPPDWIATNEKLFF TGTGCCAGCTCACCACCGGATTGGATTGCAACTAATGAAAAACTGTTTTTT
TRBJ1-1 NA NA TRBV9 CASSGSPKNTEAFF TGTGCCAGCAGCGGGAGCCCCAAGAACACTGAAGCTTTCTTT
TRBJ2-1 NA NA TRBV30 CAWSAYGEQFF TGTGCCTGGAGTGCGTATGGGGAGCAGTTCTTC
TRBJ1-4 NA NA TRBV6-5 CASRFTTGRNEKLFF TGTGCCAGCAGATTCACGACAGGTCGTAATGAAAAACTGTTTTTT
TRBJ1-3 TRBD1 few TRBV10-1 CASTSGTAGSGNTIYF TGCGCCAGCACCTCCGGGACAGCCGGCTCTGGAAACACCATATATTTT
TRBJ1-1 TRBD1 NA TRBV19 CASSIGDSRNTEAFF TGTGCCAGTAGTATAGGGGACAGTCGGAACACTGAAGCTTTCTTT
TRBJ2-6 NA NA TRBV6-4 CASSEGLSGANVLTF TGTGCCAGCAGTGAAGGACTCTCTGGGGCCAACGTCCTGACTTTC
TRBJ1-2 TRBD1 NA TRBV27 CASSLDGTGYGYTF TGTGCCAGCAGTTTAGATGGGACAGGCTATGGCTACACCTTC
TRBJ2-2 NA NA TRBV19 CASVSGKNTGELFF TGTGCCAGTGTCTCGGGGAAGAACACCGGGGAGCTGTTTTTT
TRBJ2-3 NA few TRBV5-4 CASSLAALEGTQYF TGTGCCAGCAGCTTGGCCGCTCTAGAGGGAACGCAGTATTTT